This TCR beta chain was found in a study of cytomegalovirus exposure and HLA in healthy donors. Trimming shortened V by 4 bases and J by 4 bases, and 11 bases separated the two germline ends. CDR1 and CDR2 from the germline V gene are MNHNS and SASEGT. This CDR3 is 14 amino acids long. In the PCR, 60 Vbeta and 13 Jbeta primers were used. Data came from immunoSEQ multiplex PCR; TCRdb stores just in-frame clones and leaves some out. The data show 90,000 or so clones, with 55% to 70% seen just once and 5.5% to 6% held by the top ten. This clone was picked up a small number of times. The chain has TRBV6-1 and TRBJ2-1; weak D call: TRBD2 (5 bases). Sequenced: PBMCs. This sequence was found in a boy aged 5-17 years in good health and CMV-seropositive. The CDR3: CASSGSGGYNEQFF. The CDR3 nucleotides are TGTGCCAGCAGTGGGAGCGGAGGTTACAATGAGCAGTTCTTC.